The sequence of this T cell receptor (beta chain) was determined in a study of cytomegalovirus exposure and HLA in healthy donors. V shed 2 bases and J 0 bases; nucleotides not matched to a gene: 5. The CDR3 length is 16 residues. CDR1 is SGHRS and CDR2 is YFSETQ in the germline V gene. In this sample, this clone turned up a few times. The PCR contained 60 Vbeta and 13 Jbeta primers. Some clones are missing from TCRdb's copy, which holds only in-frame ones; the method was immunoSEQ multiplex PCR. The sample gives 99,000 or so clones, over 70% of which show up once; 1.3% is in the top ten. The V call is TRBV5-1, the J call TRBJ2-3, with TRBD1 matching over 8 bases. The sequence was obtained from a man aged 40-49 years in good health and CMV-seronegative. Sequencing was carried out using PBMCs. The CDR3 reads CASSFAGQASTDTQYF. CDR3 nucleotides: TGCGCCAGCAGCTTCGCGGGACAGGCTAGCACAGATACGCAGTATTTT.